Listed below are T cell receptor beta chains from one sample, sequenced in a study of cytomegalovirus exposure and HLA in healthy donors. Some clones are missing from TCRdb's copy, which holds only in-frame ones; the method was immunoSEQ multiplex PCR. The data show roughly 150,000 clones, more than 85% seen once. The sequenced material came from PBMCs. Source of these receptors: a man younger than 30 in good health and CMV-seropositive. CDR3s include the opening cysteine and the closing phenylalanine or tryptophan. A D gene is named only where the DNA matches it firmly. The size field is filled for only some rows; it gives once, few, many or a size class.

cdr3_length	clone_size	v_call	d_call	j_call	cdr3_aa	cdr3_nt
19	-	TRBV7-6	TRBD1	TRBJ2-5	CASSSVGTGVPRGQETQYF	TGTGCCAGCAGCTCTGTGGGGACAGGGGTCCCGCGCGGGCAAGAGACCCAGTACTTC
12	-	TRBV10-3	TRBD1	TRBJ2-5	CATRGTEETQYF	TGTGCCACCCGTGGGACAGAAGAGACCCAGTACTTC
14	-	TRBV7-8	-	TRBJ2-1	CASTNLAPPNEQFF	TGTGCCAGCACGAATCTAGCCCCCCCTAATGAGCAGTTCTTC
14	-	TRBV6-5	-	TRBJ1-1	CASSYRGRRTEAFF	TGTGCCAGCAGTTACAGGGGAAGGAGAACTGAAGCTTTCTTT
14	-	TRBV19	-	TRBJ2-1	CASSIVGRGDEQFF	TGTGCCAGTAGTATAGTGGGCAGGGGCGATGAGCAGTTCTTC
15	-	TRBV11-3	TRBD1	TRBJ1-1	CASSLRQGTNTEAFF	TGTGCCAGCAGCTTACGACAGGGGACGAACACTGAAGCTTTCTTT
14	-	TRBV27	-	TRBJ1-2	CASSLSYRNYGYTF	TGTGCCAGCAGTTTATCGTACAGAAACTATGGCTACACCTTC
13	-	TRBV29-1	TRBD1	TRBJ1-2	CSVDRGPNYGYTF	TGCAGCGTCGACAGGGGGCCCAACTATGGCTACACCTTC
18	once	TRBV6-1	TRBD2	TRBJ2-7	CASSESRLAGAGDYEQYF	TGTGCCAGCAGTGAATCTAGGCTAGCGGGAGCGGGGGATTACGAGCAGTACTTC
15	-	TRBV10-1	TRBD1	TRBJ2-1	CASSRGQGGNNEQFF	TGCGCCAGCAGCCGCGGACAGGGCGGAAACAATGAGCAGTTCTTC
13	-	TRBV7-6	TRBD1	TRBJ2-5	CASSLQGVETQYF	TGTGCCAGCAGCTTACAGGGGGTGGAGACCCAGTACTTC
13	-	TRBV19	TRBD1	TRBJ2-5	CASSFDREETQYF	TGTGCCAGTAGTTTTGACAGGGAAGAGACCCAGTACTTC
13	-	TRBV6-1	-	TRBJ2-5	CASSEIRHETQYF	TGTGCCAGCAGTGAAATAAGACATGAGACCCAGTACTTC